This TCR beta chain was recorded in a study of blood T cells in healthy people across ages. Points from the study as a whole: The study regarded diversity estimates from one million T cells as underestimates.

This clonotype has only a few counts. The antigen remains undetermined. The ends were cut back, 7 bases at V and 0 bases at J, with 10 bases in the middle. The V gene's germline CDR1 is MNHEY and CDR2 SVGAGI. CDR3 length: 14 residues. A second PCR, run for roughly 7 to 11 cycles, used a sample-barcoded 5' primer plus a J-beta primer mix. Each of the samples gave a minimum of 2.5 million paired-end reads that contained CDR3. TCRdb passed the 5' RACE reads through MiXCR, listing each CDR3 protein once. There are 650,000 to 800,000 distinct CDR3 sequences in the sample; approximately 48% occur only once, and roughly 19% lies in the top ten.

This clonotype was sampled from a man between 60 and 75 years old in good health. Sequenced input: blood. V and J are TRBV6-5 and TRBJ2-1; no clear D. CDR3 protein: CASTAINSYNEQFF. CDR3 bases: TGTGCCAGCACCGCGATTAACTCCTACAATGAGCAGTTCTTC.